These 21 T cell receptor beta chains were all obtained from the same sample, sequenced in a study of T cells after yellow fever vaccination. TCRdb re-called the 5' RACE reads through MiXCR, storing one row per CDR3 protein. The sample has some 350,000 distinct CDR3 sequences, around 10% seen once. The sequences come from PBMCs, collected on the day of the first yellow fever vaccination. These receptor sequences come from a man aged 18 to 30 who received the YFV17D yellow fever vaccine.

The chain employs TRBV7-9 and TRBJ2-7, with D maybe TRBD2 (5 bases). V was pared by 2 bases and J by 0 bases, with 11 bases between. Germline-derived CDR1 and CDR2 are SEHNR and FQNEAQ (reference sequence). CDR3 length: 15 amino acids. The CDR3 sequence is CASSLQRTSSYEQYF. Written as DNA, the CDR3 is TGTGCCAGCAGCTTACAGCGGACCAGCTCCTACGAGCAGTACTTC.

This chain links TRBV19 with TRBJ1-2, with D tentatively TRBD1 (6 bases). CDR1 and CDR2 (germline): LNHDA, SQIVND (reference sequence). With 4 bases removed from V and 0 bases from J, the gap between germline ends came to 12 bases. The CDR3 totals 15 residues. CDR3 loop: CASSTQTGPNYGYTF. CDR3 bases: TGTGCCAGTAGTACTCAAACAGGGCCTAACTATGGCTACACCTTC.

This clonotype was seen many times. The chain is built from TRBV5-1 and TRBJ1-1; no firm D call. V was shortened by 2 bases and J by 5 bases, with 10 bases between the two germline ends. The CDR3 runs to 13 residues. Per the germline V gene, CDR1 is SGHRS and CDR2 is YFSETQ. The CDR3 protein is CASSLVERTEAFF. The DNA for the CDR3 is TGCGCCAGCAGCTTAGTTGAGAGGACTGAAGCTTTCTTT.

This clonotype was found a few times. V is TRBV11-1 and J is TRBJ2-7; TRBD2 matches at 8 bases. Unmatched junction bases numbered 11, after V lost 5 bases and J lost 5 bases. In germline, CDR1 is SGHAT, CDR2 FQDESV (reference sequence). This CDR3 contains 15 residues. CDR3 loop: CASSNQLAAKNEQYF. The CDR3 DNA reads TGTGCCAGCAGCAACCAACTAGCGGCTAAAAACGAGCAGTACTTC.

This clonotype has only a few counts. The chain recombines TRBV5-5 with TRBJ2-7; maybe TRBD2 (5 bases). Trimming shortened V by 3 bases and J by 0 bases, and 13 bases separated the two germline ends. The CDR3 extends over 15 amino acids. The germline gives CDR1 SGHKS, CDR2 YYEKEE (reference sequence). CDR3 DNA: TGTGCCAGCAGCTCCGGGGTCAGGAGCTCCTACGAGCAGTACTTC. It translates to CASSSGVRSSYEQYF.

This clonotype was detected only a few times. The rearrangement joins TRBV15 to TRBJ1-2; D may be TRBD1 (6 bases). This CDR3 has 18 residues. The germline CDR1 and CDR2 sequences are LNHNV and YYDKDF (reference sequence). Deletions cut 0 bases from V and 7 bases from J, with 24 bases between. As DNA, the CDR3 is TGTGCCACCAGCAGAGATCGGGCAGGGGCGCGTACGGAGGCTGGCTACACCTTC. It specifies CATSRDRAGARTEAGYTF.

This clonotype was detected a few times. The V and J genes are TRBV6-5 and TRBJ1-1; D not resolved. CDR3 length equals 15 residues. Germline loops: CDR1 MNHEY, CDR2 SVGAGI. Trimming took off 1 base at V and 3 bases at J, with 12 bases between the two ends. This chain's CDR3 is CASSYLQTGDTEAFF. CDR3 nucleotide sequence: TGTGCCAGCAGTTACTTACAGACTGGTGACACTGAAGCTTTCTTT.

Only a few counts were recorded for this clonotype. V and J are TRBV20-1 and TRBJ2-1; 13 bases match TRBD2. Unmatched junction bases numbered 6, after V lost 3 bases and J lost 7 bases. Germline CDR1 is DFQATT and CDR2 is SNEGSKA (reference sequence). This CDR3 region has 15 residues. The CDR3 bases are TGCAGTGCTAGGACTAGCGGGGGGCCAAAGAATGAGCAGTTCTTC. As protein: CSARTSGGPKNEQFF.

The chain recombines TRBV29-1 with TRBJ2-2; a possible D gene is TRBD1 (6 bases). The germline CDR1 and CDR2 sequences are SQVTM and ANQGSEA. The germline V and J ends were trimmed by 5 bases and 4 bases, with 17 bases remaining between them. The CDR3 contains 15 residues. Here the CDR3 DNA reads TGCAGCGTTCGTGGGCAGGGGACCCTCACCGGGGAGCTGTTTTTT. This translates into CSVRGQGTLTGELFF.

This chain links TRBV6-1 with TRBJ2-3; TRBD2 aligns across 9 bases. The length of the CDR3 is 16 residues. Trimming removed 3 bases from V and 4 bases from J; junction bases left unmatched: 8. Per germline, CDR1 MNHNS and CDR2 SASEGT. CDR3 loop: CASSDYGGGASDTQYF. CDR3 sequence (DNA): TGTGCCAGCAGTGACTATGGCGGGGGGGCCTCAGATACGCAGTATTTT.

The chain uses TRBV6-5 and TRBJ2-1; TRBD1 agrees at 7 bases. Germline assignment: CDR1 MNHEY and CDR2 SVGAGI. The CDR3 is 11 residues long. The trim removed 6 bases at V and 9 bases at J, leaving 2 bases unmatched. CDR3 amino acids: CASRYRGEQFF. The CDR3, as DNA: TGTGCCAGCAGATACAGGGGTGAGCAGTTCTTC.

This clonotype was found a few times. The chain uses TRBV7-2 and TRBJ2-7; D may be TRBD1 (7 bases). This CDR3 comprises 16 residues. Trimming shortened V by 5 bases and J by 0 bases, and 17 bases separated the two germline ends. CDR1 and CDR2 from the germline V gene are SGHTA and FQGNSA. CDR3 nucleotides: TGTGCCAGCAGCCTATGGGGGGACAGTAGCTCCTACGAGCAGTACGTC. Its protein is CASSLWGDSSSYEQYV.

This clonotype was seen a handful of times. The rearrangement joins TRBV27 to TRBJ1-2, with D possibly TRBD1 on 5 matching bases. CDR1 is MNHEY, CDR2 SMNVEV, per germline (reference sequence). The V gene lost 7 bases and the J gene lost 5 bases, with 23 bases spanning the gap. The CDR3 covers 16 residues. This CDR3 is CASTSRGRVTEYGYTF. The CDR3 coding sequence is TGTGCCAGCACCTCCCGTGGCAGGGTCACGGAATATGGCTACACCTTC.

The chain is built from TRBV6-1 and TRBJ2-7; tentative D call: TRBD2 (5 bases). Germline loops: CDR1 MNHNS, CDR2 SASEGT. Trimming cost V 5 bases and J 2 bases, with 13 bases left between them. CDR3 length equals 14 residues. The CDR3 DNA reads TGTGCCAGCAGTATTTACAGCGGCACCTACGAGCAGTACGTC. Translation gives CASSIYSGTYEQYV.

The chain carries TRBV29-1 and TRBJ2-2, with no clear D. Between the trimmed V and J ends, which lost 3 bases and 2 bases, there was a span of 4 bases. Per germline, CDR1 SQVTM and CDR2 ANQGSEA. The CDR3 consists of 12 residues. CDR3 nucleotides: TGCAGCGTTGACACCAACACCGGGGAGCTGTTTTTT. It is translated as CSVDTNTGELFF.

This clonotype was counted at least ten times. The chain uses TRBV7-6 and TRBJ2-2; possible D gene TRBD2, 5 bases. Germline V gene lookup returns CDR1 SGHVS and CDR2 FNYEAQ. The germline V and J ends were trimmed by 5 bases and 2 bases, with 15 bases remaining between them. The CDR3 is made up of 16 amino acids. The CDR3 bases are TGTGCCAGCAGCCGTCCTCCGGGAACTAACACCGGGGAGCTGTTTTTT. Protein product: CASSRPPGTNTGELFF.

This clonotype has a single count. The gene calls are TRBV20-1 and TRBJ1-5; 11 bases line up with TRBD1. Trimming took 3 bases from V and 4 from J; bases not matched to a gene: 8. The germline CDR1 and CDR2 sequences are DFQATT and SNEGSKA (reference sequence). The CDR3 has 16 amino acids. DNA of the CDR3: TGCAGTGCTAGCCGATGGGGGACAGGGGGAAATCAGCCCCAGCATTTT. It specifies CSASRWGTGGNQPQHF.

The chain has TRBV10-2 and TRBJ2-7; no reliable D call. V was shortened by 2 bases and J by 5 bases, with 4 bases between the two germline ends. Germline V gene lookup returns CDR1 WSHSY and CDR2 SAAADI. The CDR3 covers 11 residues. CDR3 nucleotides: TGCGCCAGCAGTGAGGGTCACGAGCAGTACTTC. It translates to CASSEGHEQYF.

The CDR3 reads CASSPRQGPNSPLHF. CDR3 DNA sequence: TGCGCCAGCAGCCCCCGACAGGGGCCAAATTCACCCCTCCACTTT. The chain carries TRBV4-1 and TRBJ1-6, with 8 nucleotides matching TRBD1. With 4 bases clipped from V and 7 bases from J, the junction kept 6 bases outside the gene matches. Germline V lookup: CDR1 MGHRA, CDR2 YSYEKL. The CDR3 contains 15 residues.

In its sample, this clonotype was seen a few times. V usage is TRBV6-5 and J usage is TRBJ2-2, with D perhaps assigned TRBD1 or TRBD2 (5 bases each). CDR1 is MNHEY, CDR2 SVGAGI, per germline. CDR3 size: 14 residues. V shed 3 bases and J shed 4 bases, with 9 bases lying between them. This CDR3 reads CASSYKGTTGELFF. The CDR3 nucleotides are TGTGCCAGCAGTTATAAGGGGACCACCGGGGAGCTGTTTTTT.

The J gene is TRBJ1-3, the V gene TRBV5-1; D unresolved. Per the germline V gene, CDR1 is SGHRS and CDR2 is YFSETQ. The V end lost 4 bases, the J end lost 2 bases, and 13 bases lay between the germline ends. CDR3 length: 15 amino acids. In DNA form, the CDR3 reads TGCGCCAGCAGCGACACCACCGGGCCTGGAAACACCATATATTTT. It codes for CASSDTTGPGNTIYF.